This T cell receptor (beta chain) was observed in a study of blood T cell repertoires in COVID-19. The table came from immunoSEQ multiplex PCR; TCRdb's copy has only in-frame clones and leaves some out. The repertoire holds approximately 210,000 clones, 81% seen once, with around 9.3% in the top ten. Germline lookup yields CDR1 SGDLS and CDR2 YYNGEE. This CDR3 is built from 15 residues. V trimming: 3 bases; J trimming: 5 bases; junction bases outside the gene matches: 8. The chain links TRBV9 to TRBJ1-5; 7 nucleotides line up with TRBD1. This sequence originates from a woman in her forties or fifties with acute COVID-19. Sequenced input: PBMCs or T cells enriched from blood (not recorded which). This chain's CDR3 is CASSASGQEYQPQHF. The CDR3 nucleotides read TGTGCCAGCAGCGCCTCCGGACAGGAATATCAGCCCCAGCATTTT.